This T cell receptor (beta chain) was obtained from a study of T cells in Graves' hyperthyroidism and ophthalmopathy. For the study at large: The blood sample was taken at first diagnosis, before treatment began.

Among the patients, aged 18 to 65, hyperthyroidism was newly diagnosed and had lasted under 2 months. Patients having uncontrolled infection, another autoimmune disease, pregnancy or lactation were not included. The TCR beta CDR3 regions underwent amplification using RNA transcripts as the source. HTBI primers were used for first-round RT-PCR of the TCR CDR3. MiXCR was run by TCRdb on the multiplex PCR reads, yielding one entry per CDR3 protein. The sample has some 380,000 distinct CDR3 sequences, about 13% seen once. This CDR3 is built from 13 residues. Germline V CDR1 and CDR2: SGHAT, FQNNGV. Trimming stripped 5 bases from V and 5 bases from J, with 12 bases between. Study-wide points: Blood also carried most thyroid clonotypes expanded above 0.001.

This clonotype came up many times. As yet, its antigen is unknown. The chain couples TRBV11-2 to TRBJ1-2; weak D call: TRBD1 (5 bases). The sequencing input was blood. This clonotype was obtained from a man aged 25-40 years with Graves' hyperthyroidism that later progressed to Graves' ophthalmopathy. The CDR3 DNA sequence: TGTGCCAGCAGCAACCACCGGACATATGGCTACACCTTC. Translating gives CASSNHRTYGYTF.